Described below is a single T cell receptor beta chain sequence and its context. Antigen unknown. The data were obtained in a study of shared clonotypes between healthy human individuals. CDR1 MNHEY and CDR2 SMNVEV come from the germline V gene (reference sequence). There are 13 residues in the CDR3. Trimming pared 5 bases from V and 4 bases from J, leaving 11 bases between. Libraries were prepared by immunoSEQ multiplex PCR; TCRdb keeps only in-frame clonotypes and omits some of them. Of 2 million to 3 million clones listed, over 85% are singletons. General observations from the study: Generation of non-shared clonotypes was less probable than generation of clonotypes shared by all four donors. Though the depth was large, rarefaction showed that sorted-subset sequencing was incomplete.

This chain connects TRBV27 to TRBJ1-2; D may be TRBD1 (5 bases). The source of this sequence is a man between 18 and 29 years old in good health. Some clones in this sample may be carry-over from other donors' samples. The sequenced material came from naive CD4+ T cells from PBMCs. Subset defined: CD45RA+ positively selected. CDR3 nucleotide sequence: TGTGCCAGCAGTCGGGTAGGGGTCTATGGCTACACCTTC. Residues: CASSRVGVYGYTF.